The T cell receptor (beta chain) described here comes from a study of early T cells in non-severe SARS-CoV-2 infection. A single record per CDR3 protein comes from TCRdb applying MiXCR to the 5' RACE reads. The sample lists more than 80,000 distinct CDR3 sequences; roughly 17% were seen once. The germline V gene has CDR1 SGHNT and CDR2 YYREEE (reference sequence). V was cut by 3 bases and J by 0 bases, with 15 bases left in between. CDR3 length: 16 residues. The source material was whole blood. The TCR originated in an adult who was a healthcare worker with PCR-confirmed SARS-CoV-2 infection or an uninfected control (not recorded which). The rearrangement links TRBV5-4 to TRBJ1-2; weak D call: TRBD1 (6 bases). For the CDR3, the DNA is TGTGCCAGCAGCTCGGACGGGGGCGCATCTAACTATGGCTACACCTTC. Translation: CASSSDGGASNYGYTF.